This TCR beta chain was documented in a study of blood T cells in healthy people across ages. This clonotype appeared a few times. Combining a sample-barcoded 5' primer with a J-beta primer mix, a second PCR ran for roughly 7 to 12 cycles. Each CDR3 protein is one row after TCRdb ran MiXCR on the 5' RACE reads. This repertoire shows 1.5 million to 1.9 million distinct CDR3 sequences, about 42% found once; its top ten account for approximately 4.1%. Germline CDR1 MNHEY, CDR2 SVGAGI. CDR3 length equals 14 residues. V shed 1 base, J shed 7 bases, and the junction held 0 bases outside the gene matches. The chain recombines TRBV6-5 with TRBJ1-6; 8 positions agree with TRBD1. The sequence was obtained from a woman aged 18-35 years in good health. The sample comprised blood. CDR3 DNA sequence: TGTGCCAGCAGTTACTACAGGGGGAATTCACCCCTCCACTTT. Protein sequence: CASSYYRGNSPLHF.